This entry concerns a single T cell receptor beta chain. Its cognate antigen is unknown. Measured with immunoSEQ multiplex PCR; TCRdb has only the in-frame clones, and not every one. The table lists 35,000 to 45,000 clones, around 83% of them singletons. This entry comes from a study of T cell clones after liver transplantation. Study background: Liver transplant recipients had immunosuppression withdrawal attempted within 2 years. Subjects received no induction therapy and standard immunosuppression until randomization at 12-24 months post-transplant.

This CDR3 contains 15 residues. Germline loops: CDR1 MNHEY, CDR2 SVGAGI. Trimming at V came to 7 bases and at J to 6 bases, leaving 14 bases not matched to a gene. Study results and limitations: Conclusions were preliminary, with small, heterogeneous patient groups.

The chain links TRBV6-5 to TRBJ1-1; the match to TRBD1 covers 7 bases. This TCR came from a human patient who received a liver transplant. The T cells may partly be graft donor cells. This sample comprised CD4+ T cells from blood, obtained 24 months after liver transplant. Here the CDR3 reads CASIRDSQKFSEAFF. In DNA, the CDR3 is TGTGCCAGCATCCGGGACAGCCAGAAGTTTTCTGAAGCTTTCTTT.